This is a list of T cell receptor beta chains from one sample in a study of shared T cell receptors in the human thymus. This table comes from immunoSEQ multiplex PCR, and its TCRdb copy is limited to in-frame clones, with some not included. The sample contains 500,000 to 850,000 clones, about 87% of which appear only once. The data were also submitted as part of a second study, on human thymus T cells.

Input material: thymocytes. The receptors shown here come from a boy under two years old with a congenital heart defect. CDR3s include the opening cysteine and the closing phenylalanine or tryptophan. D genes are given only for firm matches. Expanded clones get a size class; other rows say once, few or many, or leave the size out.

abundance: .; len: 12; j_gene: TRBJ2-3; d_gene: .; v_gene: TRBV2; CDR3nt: TGTGCCAGCAGTACAGGGAATGATACGCAGTATTTT; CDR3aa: CASSTGNDTQYF
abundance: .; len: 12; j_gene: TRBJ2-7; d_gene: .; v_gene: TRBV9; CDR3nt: TGTGCCAGCAGCGGAGAGGACATCCAGCAGTACTTC; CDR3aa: CASSGEDIQQYF
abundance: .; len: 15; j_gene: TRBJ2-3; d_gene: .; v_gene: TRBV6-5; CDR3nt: TGTGCCAGCAGTCAGGACAGAGTTAACACAGATACGCAGTATTTT; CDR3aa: CASSQDRVNTDTQYF
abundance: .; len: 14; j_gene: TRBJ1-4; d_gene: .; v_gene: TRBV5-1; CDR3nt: TGCGCCAGCAGCCCGGGGGGGACTAATGAAAAACTGTTTTTT; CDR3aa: CASSPGGTNEKLFF
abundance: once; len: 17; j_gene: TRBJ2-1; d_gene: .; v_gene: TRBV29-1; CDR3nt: TGCAGCGTTGACTTACTGGGGGCCAGACGGCTTTACAATGAGCAGTTCTTC; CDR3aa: CSVDLLGARRLYNEQFF
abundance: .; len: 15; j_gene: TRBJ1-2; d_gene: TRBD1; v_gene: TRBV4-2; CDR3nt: TGTGCCAGCAGCCAGGACAGGATGGCTAACTATGGCTACACCTTC; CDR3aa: CASSQDRMANYGYTF
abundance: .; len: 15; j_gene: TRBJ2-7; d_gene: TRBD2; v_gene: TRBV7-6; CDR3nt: TGTGCCAGCAGCTTAGGGCTAGCGGGAGAAGATGAGCAGTACTTC; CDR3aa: CASSLGLAGEDEQYF
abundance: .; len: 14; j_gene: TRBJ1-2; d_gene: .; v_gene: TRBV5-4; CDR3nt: TGTGCCAGCAGCTTTGCGGGGCGGTACTATGGCTACACCTTC; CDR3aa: CASSFAGRYYGYTF
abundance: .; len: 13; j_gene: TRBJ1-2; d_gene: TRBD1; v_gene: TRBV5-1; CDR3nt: TGCGCCAGCCGACAGGGTCATAACTATGGCTACACCTTC; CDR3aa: CASRQGHNYGYTF
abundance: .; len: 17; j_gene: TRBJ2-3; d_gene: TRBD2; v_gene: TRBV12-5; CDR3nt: TGTGCTAGTGGTTTGGGGACTAGCGGGAGCGGCACAGATACGCAGTATTTT; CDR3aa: CASGLGTSGSGTDTQYF
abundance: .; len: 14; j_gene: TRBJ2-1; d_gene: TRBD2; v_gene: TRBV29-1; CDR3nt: TGCAGCGTTGTAAGGGAGGGCCCCTACAATGAGCAGTTCTTC; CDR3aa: CSVVREGPYNEQFF
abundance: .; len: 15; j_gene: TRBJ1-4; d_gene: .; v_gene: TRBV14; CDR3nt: TGTGCCAGCAGCCAAGGTCGCGGGTTGGGGGAAAAACTGTTTTTT; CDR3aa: CASSQGRGLGEKLFF
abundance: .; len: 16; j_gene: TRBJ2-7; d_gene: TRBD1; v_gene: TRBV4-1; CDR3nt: TGCGCCAGCAGCCACCTGCAAGGACAGGGGGAGGACGAGCAGTACTTC; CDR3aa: CASSHLQGQGEDEQYF
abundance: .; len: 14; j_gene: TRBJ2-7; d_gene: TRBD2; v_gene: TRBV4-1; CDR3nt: TGCGCCAGCAGCCGACTAGCGGGAGCCTACGAGCAGTACTTC; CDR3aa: CASSRLAGAYEQYF
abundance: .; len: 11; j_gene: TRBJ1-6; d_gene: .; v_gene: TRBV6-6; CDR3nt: TGTGCCAGCAGTCATCATTCACCCCTCCACTTT; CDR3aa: CASSHHSPLHF
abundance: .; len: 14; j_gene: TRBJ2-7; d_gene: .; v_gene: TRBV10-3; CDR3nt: TGTGCCATCAATGCCCCAGGTGAATCATACGAGCAGTACTTC; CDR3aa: CAINAPGESYEQYF
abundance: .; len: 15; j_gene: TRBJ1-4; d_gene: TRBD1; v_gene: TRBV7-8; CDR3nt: TGTGCCAGCAGCTTCCGGGACAGGGGCTCAGAAAAACTGTTTTTT; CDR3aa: CASSFRDRGSEKLFF
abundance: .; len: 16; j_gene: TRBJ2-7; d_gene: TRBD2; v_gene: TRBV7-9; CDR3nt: TGTGCCAGCAGCTCCTCCCTAGCGGGAGGAGTCCACGAGCAGTACTTC; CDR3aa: CASSSSLAGGVHEQYF
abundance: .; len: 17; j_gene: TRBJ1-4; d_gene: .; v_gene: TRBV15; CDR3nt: TGTGCCACCAGCAGAGATATGAGGGCAACGACTAATGAAAAACTGTTTTTT; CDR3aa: CATSRDMRATTNEKLFF
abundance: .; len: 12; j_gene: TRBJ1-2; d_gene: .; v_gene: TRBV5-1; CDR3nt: TGCGCCAGCAGCATACAGGAGGGAGGCTACACCTTC; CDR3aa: CASSIQEGGYTF
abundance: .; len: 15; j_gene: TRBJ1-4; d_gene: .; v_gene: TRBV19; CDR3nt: TGTGCCAGTAGAAACAGGGTTTCATCAAATGAAAAACTGTTTTTT; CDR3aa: CASRNRVSSNEKLFF
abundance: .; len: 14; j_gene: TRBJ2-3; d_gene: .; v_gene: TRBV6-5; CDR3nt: TGTGCCAGCAGTTACGCGGTTAGCACAGATACGCAGTATTTT; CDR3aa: CASSYAVSTDTQYF
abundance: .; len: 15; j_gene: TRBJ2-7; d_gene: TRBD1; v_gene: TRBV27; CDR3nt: TGTGCCAGCAGGTCGGACAGGGCCTCCTCCTACGAGCAGTACTTC; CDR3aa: CASRSDRASSYEQYF
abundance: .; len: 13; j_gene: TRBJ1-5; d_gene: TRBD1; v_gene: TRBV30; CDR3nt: TGTGCCTGGAGTGGGACAGGGGGCCAGCCCCAGCATTTT; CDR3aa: CAWSGTGGQPQHF
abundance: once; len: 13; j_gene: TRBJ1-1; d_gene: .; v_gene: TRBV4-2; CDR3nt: TGTGCCAGCAGCCATCCCAGTAACACTGAAGCTTTCTTT; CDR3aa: CASSHPSNTEAFF
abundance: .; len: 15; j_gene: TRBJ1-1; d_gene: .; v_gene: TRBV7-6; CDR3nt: TGTGCCAGCAGCTTAAATGGACGGACTAACACTGAAGCTTTCTTT; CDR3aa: CASSLNGRTNTEAFF
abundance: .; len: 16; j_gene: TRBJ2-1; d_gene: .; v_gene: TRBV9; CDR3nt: TGTGCCAGCAGCGTAGGATCGGGAGAGGTCTACAATGAGCAGTTCTTC; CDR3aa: CASSVGSGEVYNEQFF